This is a list of T cell receptor beta chains from one sample in a study of blood T cells in healthy people across ages. TCRdb re-derived calls from the 5' RACE reads in MiXCR, one entry per CDR3 protein. Among just under 900,000 distinct CDR3 sequences listed, around 26% were seen once. The material sequenced was blood. The receptors stem from a woman aged 80 or older in good health. The CDR3 runs from the conserved cysteine through the conserved F or W. Fields, in order: D gene, V gene, clone size, J gene, CDR3 DNA, CDR3 protein. D genes are given only for firm matches. Some rows mark clone size as missing; the rest say once, few, many or name a class of expanded clone.

D: NA
V: TRBV20-1
size: NA
J: TRBJ2-1
DNA: TGCAGTGCTAGGGGTCGGTCCTACAATGAGCAGTTCTTC
CDR3: CSARGRSYNEQFF

D: NA
V: TRBV7-2
size: many
J: TRBJ2-6
DNA: TGCGCCAGCAGCTTGGGCTCTGGGGCCAACGTCCTGACTTTC
CDR3: CASSLGSGANVLTF

D: NA
V: TRBV18
size: many
J: TRBJ2-5
DNA: TGTGCCAGCTCACCAACACAGCTAGAGACCCAGTACTTC
CDR3: CASSPTQLETQYF

D: TRBD2
V: TRBV20-1
size: few
J: TRBJ2-3
DNA: TGCAGTGCTAGTGGGGGGGGGATTCCGTATTTT
CDR3: CSASGGGIPYF

D: NA
V: TRBV28
size: NA
J: TRBJ2-7
DNA: TGTGCCAGCAGGGTCGACAGGAGAGGCTACGAGCAGTACTTC
CDR3: CASRVDRRGYEQYF

D: NA
V: TRBV12-3/TRBV12-4
size: NA
J: TRBJ2-3
DNA: TGTGCCAGCAGTCGACCCGGGAGAGGGGAGACAGATACGGAGTATTTT
CDR3: CASSRPGRGETDTEYF

D: NA
V: TRBV5-5
size: many
J: TRBJ2-3
DNA: TGTGCCAGCAGCACTAGACCCCGGGATACGCAGTATTTT
CDR3: CASSTRPRDTQYF

D: NA
V: TRBV20-1
size: many
J: TRBJ2-5
DNA: TGCAGTGCTAGTCAGGTTTTTGAGACCCAGTACTTC
CDR3: CSASQVFETQYF

D: TRBD2
V: TRBV6-6
size: few
J: TRBJ2-7
DNA: TGTGCCAGCTCGGGACTAAGCTCCTACAATGAGCAGTACTTC
CDR3: CASSGLSSYNEQYF

D: NA
V: TRBV25-1
size: many
J: TRBJ2-1
DNA: TGTGCCAGCAGTCCTTCCAGGGGTACCTACAATGAGCAGTTCTTC
CDR3: CASSPSRGTYNEQFF